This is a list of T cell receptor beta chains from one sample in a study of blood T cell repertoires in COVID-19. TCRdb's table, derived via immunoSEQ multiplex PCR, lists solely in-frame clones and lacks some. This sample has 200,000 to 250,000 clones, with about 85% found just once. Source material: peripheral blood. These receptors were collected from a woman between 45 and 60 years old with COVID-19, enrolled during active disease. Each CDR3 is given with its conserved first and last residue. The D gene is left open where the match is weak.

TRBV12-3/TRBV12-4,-,CASSLSGTEAFF
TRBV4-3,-,CASSQVGLGEDTQYF
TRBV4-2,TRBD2,CASSPIAGAVANTGELFF
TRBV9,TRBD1,CASSVKSRGDRGETQYF
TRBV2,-,CASRSLSYEQYF
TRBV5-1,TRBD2,CASSLGSSGGDTQYF
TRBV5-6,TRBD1,CASSWGQGYEQYF
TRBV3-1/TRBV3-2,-,CASTREGRETQYF
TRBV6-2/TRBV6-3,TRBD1,CASSRPGQGDGYTF
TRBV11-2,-,CASTKRGQGVGYTF